The present T cell receptor beta chain was sequenced within a study of blood T cell dynamics during melanoma immunotherapy. The study's findings and limits: Immune-effector CD8+ cells best matched cell-free DNA CDR3 sequences and were most clonal. Whether repertoire-driving clones were melanoma-specific could not be determined.

Regarding this clone: What it recognizes is unknown.

Time point denoted: week 3, after first cycle of checkpoint inhibitor. Sampling occurred pretreatment (T0) and at week 3 (W3), after cycle one of checkpoint blockade. No patient had earlier systemic cancer treatment, concurrent immunosuppressants, or another active cancer. TCRdb's copy holds only in-frame clones and misses some; the assay was immunoSEQ multiplex PCR. This sample has 15,000 or so clones, with approximately 94% found just once. With 1 base removed from V and 0 bases from J, the gap between germline ends came to 7 bases. CDR3 length equals 15 residues. The V gene's germline CDR1 is SGHVS and CDR2 FNYEAQ.

The clonotype comes from a human donor with melanoma. This material consisted of effector memory CD8+ T cells from blood, taken from a patient treated with checkpoint blockade. This chain connects TRBV7-6 to TRBJ1-3; the D is unclear. Here the CDR3 DNA reads TGTGCCAGCAGCTTAGAAGGCGGCTCTGGAAACACCATATATTTT. This codes for CASSLEGGSGNTIYF.